What follows are 3 T cell receptor beta chains derived from one specimen sequenced in a study of graft-versus-host responses after intestinal transplantation (dated by TCRdb to the early 2020s). The library was built by means of the immunoSEQ multiplex PCR assay. TCRdb mirrors the immuneACCESS table, restricted to in-frame sequences. Some clones are absent from its copies; in checked studies, under half trace to an unresolved V gene, and the reason for the others is unknown. In all, the sample holds tens of thousands of clones, and around 77% of those were seen once. Roughly 3.1% of the sample lies in the top ten. Dithiothreitol, EDTA incubations and collagenase D digestion were used to isolate intraepithelial and lamina propria lymphocytes from graft specimens. The source material was ileum tissue, sampled 12 days after intestinal transplant. These receptors all stem from a human patient who received an intestinal transplant, so some T cells may come from the graft donor.

V is TRBV7-3 and J is TRBJ2-1, with 8 bases lining up with TRBD2. The J segment lost 6 bases and the V segment lost 2 bases, leaving 3 bases of the junction unmatched. Germline V lookup: CDR1 SGHTA, CDR2 FQGTGA. This CDR3 contains 14 residues. The CDR3 sequence is CASSLGGGPNEQFF. The CDR3 DNA reads TGTGCCAGCAGCTTAGGCGGGGGGCCCAATGAGCAGTTCTTC.

The J gene is TRBJ2-1, the V gene TRBV7-3, with D perhaps matching TRBD2 (6 bases). Germline-derived CDR1 and CDR2 are SGHTA and FQGTGA. Trimming shortened V by 0 bases and J by 4 bases, and 19 bases separated the two germline ends. The CDR3 has 18 amino acids. CDR3 coding DNA: TGTGCCAGCAGCTTAACTCAGGCCCCAGCGGGCGCTTACAATGAGCAGTTCTTC. This codes for CASSLTQAPAGAYNEQFF.

This clone turned up a few times. V and J are TRBV6-6 and TRBJ1-5; D is uncertain. Trimming left V 2 bases short and J 7 bases short, with 6 bases between. Germline V gene lookup returns CDR1 MNHNY and CDR2 SVGAGI (reference sequence). This CDR3 has 12 amino acids. CDR3 in amino acids: CASSYPVQPQHF. CDR3 DNA sequence: TGTGCCAGCAGTTACCCTGTACAGCCCCAGCATTTT.